This T cell receptor (beta chain) was found in a study of CD8 T cells in Susac syndrome. The CDR3 spans 16 residues. The germline V gene encodes CDR1 MGHRA and CDR2 YSYEKL. V was pared by 1 base and J by 1 base, with 13 bases between. Negative isolation yielded CD4+ and CD8+ T cells, and FACS enriched TEMRA cells. After extraction with the RNeasy kit, roughly 0.45 to 1 ug of the RNA was reverse transcribed using random hexamers. MiXCR was run by TCRdb on the immunoSEQ multiplex PCR reads, yielding one entry per CDR3 protein. The data contain some 130,000 distinct CDR3 sequences, 85% to 95% of them singletons.

This clonotype originated in a human donor with Susac syndrome. V usage is TRBV4-1 and J usage is TRBJ1-1; D perhaps matches TRBD1 (5 bases). The sample consisted of CD8+ T cells from PBMCs. The CDR3 sequence is CASSQVTGAGNTEAFF. The CDR3 nucleotides read TGCGCCAGCAGCCAAGTCACCGGGGCCGGGAACACTGAAGCTTTCTTT.